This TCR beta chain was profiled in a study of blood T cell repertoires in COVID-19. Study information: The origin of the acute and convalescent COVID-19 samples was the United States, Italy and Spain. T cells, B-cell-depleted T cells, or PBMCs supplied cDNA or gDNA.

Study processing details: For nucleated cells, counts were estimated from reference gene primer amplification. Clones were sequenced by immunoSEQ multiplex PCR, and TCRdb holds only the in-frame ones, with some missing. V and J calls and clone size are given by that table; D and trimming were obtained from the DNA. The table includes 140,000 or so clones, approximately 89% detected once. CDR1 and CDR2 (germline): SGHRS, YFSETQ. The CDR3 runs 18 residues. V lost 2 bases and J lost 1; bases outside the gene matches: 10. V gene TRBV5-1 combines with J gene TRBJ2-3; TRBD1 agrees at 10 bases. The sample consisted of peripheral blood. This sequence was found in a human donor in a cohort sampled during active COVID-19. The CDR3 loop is CASSLYRGQGRGTDTQYF. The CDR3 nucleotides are TGCGCCAGCAGCTTATACAGGGGACAGGGGAGGGGCACAGATACGCAGTATTTT.